Detailed here is one T cell receptor beta chain. The antigen is not known. This entry belongs to a study of T cell responses to AZD1222 COVID-19 vaccine. Study-wide points: White British donors predominated, females outnumbered males, and clonal diversity was possibly underestimated. None of the repertoires were sampled until the peak T cell response had passed.

This CDR3 has 14 residues. CDR1 SNHLY and CDR2 FYNNEI come from the germline V gene. The V gene lost 6 bases and the J gene lost 4 bases, with 10 bases spanning the gap. Assay: immunoSEQ multiplex PCR; the TCRdb copy retains only in-frame clones and omits some. Among some 100,000 clones listed, about 90% were seen once. The sequenced sample was peripheral blood, obtained on day 0 of AZD1222 vaccination. This chain uses TRBV2 with TRBJ1-6; D gene ambiguous. The receptor was derived from an adult in good health. The DNA of the CDR3 is TGTGCCAGCAGCCGCGACCCTTATAATTCACCCCTCCACTTT. This sequence encodes CASSRDPYNSPLHF.